What follows are 21 T cell receptor beta chains derived from one specimen sequenced in a study of cytotoxic CD8 clonotypes in ibrutinib-treated CLL. Using immunoSEQ multiplex PCR, the repertoire was profiled, and TCRdb retains in-frame clones only, with some absent. The sample lists some 70,000 clones, about two thirds seen once, with around 5.8% in the top ten. The specimen comprised PBMCs, sampled after 12 months of ibrutinib treatment. The receptors come from a human donor with chronic lymphocytic leukemia.

The rearrangement joins TRBV6-5 to TRBJ2-7; possibly TRBD2 for D (7 bases). The length of the CDR3 is 14 residues. The V and J ends lost 6 bases and 6 bases respectively, with 18 bases between them. Germline loops: CDR1 MNHEY, CDR2 SVGAGI. In nucleotides, the CDR3 is TGTGCCAGCAGCCTCTCGGGGGGCTACGGCGAGCAGTACTTC. Amino acid sequence: CASSLSGGYGEQYF.

The chain joins TRBV9 to TRBJ1-6; TRBD1 is a possible D gene (6 bases). This CDR3 is built from 16 residues. Germline CDR1 reads SGDLS; CDR2 reads YYNGEE. Trimming left V 0 bases short and J 4 bases short, with 11 bases between. CDR3 DNA: TGTGCCAGCAGCGTAGCTACAGGGAGGTATAATTCACCCCTCCACTTT. Amino acids: CASSVATGRYNSPLHF.

This clone appeared a few times. The J gene is TRBJ1-5, the V gene TRBV10-2, with D uncertain. Trimming shortened V by 2 bases and J by 7 bases, and 9 bases separated the two germline ends. Germline lookup yields CDR1 WSHSY and CDR2 SAAADI. The CDR3 has 13 residues. The CDR3: CASSEGRYQPQHF. The DNA of the CDR3 is TGCGCCAGCAGTGAGGGGAGGTACCAGCCCCAGCATTTT.

This rearrangement joins TRBV7-2 to TRBJ1-1; TRBD1 might be the D (5 bases). The CDR3 consists of 14 residues. Between the trimmed V and J ends, which lost 1 base and 1 base, there was a span of 7 bases. Germline V CDR1 and CDR2: SGHTA, FQGNSA. The CDR3 sequence: CASSLDTGNTEAFF. The CDR3 coding sequence is TGTGCCAGCAGCTTAGACACAGGGAACACTGAAGCTTTCTTT.

This clone showed up just once. The identical CDR3 is also encoded by other nucleotide sequences in the sample. The chain is built from TRBV5-1 and TRBJ2-5; 9 bases are shared with TRBD1. Trimming removed 4 bases from V and 1 base from J; junction bases left unmatched: 2. The V gene's germline CDR1 is SGHRS and CDR2 YFSETQ. This CDR3 has 14 residues. CDR3: CASSTGQGQETQYF. The CDR3 DNA is TGCGCCAGCAGCACGGGACAGGGCCAAGAGACCCAGTACTTC.

This clone showed up just a few times. This chain connects TRBV6-1 to TRBJ1-2; TRBD1 matches 11 bases. There are 13 residues in the CDR3. Losses at the gene ends were 5 bases for V and 8 bases for J; bases not matched to a gene: 4. Germline loops: CDR1 MNHNS, CDR2 SASEGT. The CDR3 DNA sequence: TGTGCCAGCAGTCGCGGACAGGGGGCCGGCTACACCTTC. It translates to CASSRGQGAGYTF.

The gene calls are TRBV25-1 and TRBJ2-1; D is uncertain. CDR3 length: 13 amino acids. V lost 6 bases and J lost 0, with 6 bases in between. Germline lookup yields CDR1 MGHDK and CDR2 SYGVNS. CDR3 loop: CASSFFSYNEQFF. CDR3 nucleotides: TGTGCCAGCAGCTTCTTCTCCTACAATGAGCAGTTCTTC.

V and J are TRBV30 and TRBJ2-7; D may be TRBD1 (5 bases). Trimming pared 5 bases from V and 2 bases from J, leaving 13 bases between. The CDR3 totals 13 residues. Germline loops: CDR1 GTSNPN, CDR2 SVGIG (reference sequence). The CDR3 protein is CAWSRGVTYEQYF. In nucleotides, the CDR3 is TGTGCCTGGTCTAGGGGCGTAACCTACGAGCAGTACTTC.

The V call is TRBV19, the J call TRBJ2-5; D assignment may be TRBD1 or TRBD2 (5 bases each). Germline V CDR1 and CDR2: LNHDA, SQIVND (reference sequence). Trimming shortened V by 9 bases and J by 2 bases, and 16 bases separated the two germline ends. This CDR3 comprises 14 residues. The CDR3 DNA is TGTGCCAGCCGAGGGTGGGGCAATCAAGAGACCCAGTACTTC. Translating it yields CASRGWGNQETQYF.

V usage is TRBV6-1 and J usage is TRBJ1-1; D is possibly TRBD1 (5 bases). Germline CDR1 is MNHNS and CDR2 is SASEGT. The CDR3 is made up of 14 amino acids. V lost 8 bases to trimming and J lost 1 base, with 14 bases between them. The CDR3 reads CASRSDTRNTEAFF. CDR3 in DNA: TGTGCCAGCCGCTCGGACACCCGGAACACTGAAGCTTTCTTT.

The chain employs TRBV5-6 and TRBJ2-3; weak D call: TRBD1 (5 bases). The germline V gene has CDR1 SGHDT and CDR2 YYEEEE. Trimming stripped 0 bases from V and 2 bases from J, with 13 bases between. The length of the CDR3 is 16 residues. The CDR3 bases are TGTGCCAGCAGCTTGGTTGCTAGGGGAAACACAGATACGCAGTATTTT. It codes for CASSLVARGNTDTQYF.

This rearrangement joins TRBV30 to TRBJ1-1, with D tentatively TRBD1 (5 bases). With 0 bases removed from V and 4 bases from J, the gap between germline ends came to 9 bases. Germline CDR1 is GTSNPN and CDR2 is SVGIG (reference sequence). This CDR3 is built from 13 residues. The CDR3 loop is CAWSVWGSTEAFF. The CDR3 DNA sequence: TGTGCCTGGAGTGTCTGGGGGAGCACTGAAGCTTTCTTT.

This clone appeared once. The rearrangement joins TRBV19 to TRBJ1-1, with D possibly matching TRBD1 (5 bases). Germline values: CDR1 LNHDA, CDR2 SQIVND (reference sequence). This CDR3 has 16 residues. The V end was cut by 5 bases, the J end by 1 base, with 17 bases between. CDR3 region: CASSPVHNTGNTEAFF. The CDR3 nucleotides are TGTGCCAGTAGTCCCGTGCACAACACAGGGAACACTGAAGCTTTCTTT.

This chain joins TRBV6-5 and TRBJ1-6, with 9 bases identical to TRBD1. CDR3 length: 15 residues. The ends lost 2 bases at V and 8 bases at J; junction bases unmatched: 4. CDR1 is MNHEY, CDR2 SVGAGI, per germline. CDR3 residues: CASSYGTGSYSPLHF. The CDR3 nucleotides are TGTGCCAGCAGTTACGGGACAGGGTCATATTCACCCCTCCACTTT.

The gene calls are TRBV19 and TRBJ1-5; a possible D gene is TRBD1 (5 bases). Germline assignment: CDR1 LNHDA and CDR2 SQIVND (reference sequence). This CDR3 contains 18 residues. V gave up 1 base and J gave up 2 bases, with 18 bases separating them. The CDR3 is CASSIAGRVGWGNQPQHF. CDR3 bases: TGTGCCAGTAGTATAGCGGGGCGTGTGGGTTGGGGCAATCAGCCCCAGCATTTT.

The gene calls are TRBV28 and TRBJ1-5; D possibly corresponds to TRBD1 (6 bases). The germline V gene encodes CDR1 MDHEN and CDR2 SYDVKM. This CDR3 region has 14 residues. V lost 6 bases and J lost 6, with 15 bases in between. In DNA form, the CDR3 reads TGTGCCAGCAGGAAGGCAGGGGCGCTTCAGCCCCAGCATTTT. Protein product: CASRKAGALQPQHF.

This rearrangement joins TRBV7-9 to TRBJ2-7; D might be TRBD2 (6 bases). This CDR3 region has 14 residues. Germline loops: CDR1 SEHNR, CDR2 FQNEAQ (reference sequence). With 8 bases removed from V and 2 bases from J, the gap between germline ends came to 16 bases. The DNA for the CDR3 is TGTGCCAGCGATTCCCCGGGACTGGCCTACGAGCAGTACTTC. Translation gives CASDSPGLAYEQYF.

J is TRBJ2-6 and V is TRBV4-1; 10 bases agree with TRBD1. The germline V gene encodes CDR1 MGHRA and CDR2 YSYEKL. This CDR3 is 18 amino acids long. With V trimmed by 2 bases and J by 3 bases, 7 bases remained unmatched. In DNA form, the CDR3 reads TGCGCCAGCAGCCAATACGGGACAGGGGCAGTTGGGGCCAACGTCCTGACTTTC. It translates to CASSQYGTGAVGANVLTF.

This clone was counted a few times. The chain has TRBV7-8 and TRBJ1-1, with D possibly TRBD1 on 6 matching bases. V was cut by 8 bases and J by 11 bases, with 15 bases left in between. The germline gives CDR1 SGHVS, CDR2 FQNEAQ. CDR3 length: 11 residues. This chain's CDR3 is CASSLGRGAFF. The DNA for the CDR3 is TGTGCCAGCTCCCTGGGGAGGGGGGCTTTCTTT. The full variable domain, in which reference TRBV7-8 and TRBJ1-1 provide the parts outside the CDR3, is GAGVSQSPRYKVAKRGQDVALRCDPISGHVSLFWYQQALGQGPEFLTYFQNEAQLDKSGLPSDRFFAERPEGSVSTLKIQRTQQEDSAVYLCASSLGRGAFFGQGTRLTVV.

The chain recombines TRBV10-1 with TRBJ2-7; 11 nucleotides line up with TRBD1. CDR3 length: 14 amino acids. The germline V gene encodes CDR1 WNHNN and CDR2 SYGVQD (reference sequence). Trimming cost V 6 bases and J 2 bases; bases outside gene matches: 3. The CDR3 sequence is CASSRDRGTYEQYF. CDR3 nucleotide sequence: TGCGCCAGCAGCCGGGACAGGGGGACCTACGAGCAGTACTTC.

Here the CDR3 reads CASSPRTLFPYEQYF. CDR3 in DNA: TGTGCCAGCAGCCCTCGGACGTTATTCCCCTACGAGCAGTACTTC. The rearrangement links TRBV11-2 to TRBJ2-7, with D hard to call. The V gene lost 5 bases and the J gene lost 2 bases, with 16 bases spanning the gap. Germline values: CDR1 SGHAT, CDR2 FQNNGV. The CDR3 is 15 residues long.